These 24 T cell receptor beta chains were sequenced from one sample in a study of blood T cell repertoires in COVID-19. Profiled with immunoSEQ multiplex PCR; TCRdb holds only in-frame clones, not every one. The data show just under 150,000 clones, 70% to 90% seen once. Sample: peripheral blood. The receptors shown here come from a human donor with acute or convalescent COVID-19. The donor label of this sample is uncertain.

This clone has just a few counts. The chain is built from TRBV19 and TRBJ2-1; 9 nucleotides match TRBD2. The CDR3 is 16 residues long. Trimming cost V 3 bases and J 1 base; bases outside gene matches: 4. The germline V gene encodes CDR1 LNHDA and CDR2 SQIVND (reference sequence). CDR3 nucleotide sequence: TGTGCCAGTAGTATGGGGACTAGCTCATCCTACAATGAGCAGTTCTTC. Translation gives CASSMGTSSSYNEQFF.

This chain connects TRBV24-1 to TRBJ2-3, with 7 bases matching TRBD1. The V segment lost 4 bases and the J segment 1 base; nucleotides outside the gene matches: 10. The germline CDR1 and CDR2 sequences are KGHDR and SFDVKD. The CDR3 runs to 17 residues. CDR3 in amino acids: CATSDLDRAKGTDTQYF. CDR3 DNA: TGTGCCACCAGTGACTTAGACAGGGCCAAGGGCACAGATACGCAGTATTTT.

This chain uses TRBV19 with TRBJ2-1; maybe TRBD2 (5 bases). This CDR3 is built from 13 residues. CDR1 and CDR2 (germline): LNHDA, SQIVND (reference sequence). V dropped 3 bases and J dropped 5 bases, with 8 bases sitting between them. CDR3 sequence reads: CASSILANNEQFF. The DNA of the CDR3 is TGTGCCAGTAGTATCTTAGCGAACAATGAGCAGTTCTTC.

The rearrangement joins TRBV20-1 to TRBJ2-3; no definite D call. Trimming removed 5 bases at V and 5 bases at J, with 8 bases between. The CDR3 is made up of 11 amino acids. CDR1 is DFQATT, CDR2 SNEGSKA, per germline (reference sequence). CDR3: CSALNQDTQYF. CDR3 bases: TGCAGTGCTCTAAATCAAGATACGCAGTATTTT.

The DNA for the CDR3 is TGTGCCAGCAGTATACAGGGTTATGGCTACACCTTC. Its protein is CASSIQGYGYTF. This chain links TRBV6-5 with TRBJ1-2, with a possible D match to TRBD1 (6 bases). V lost 5 bases and J lost 5, with 9 bases in between. The germline V gene has CDR1 MNHEY and CDR2 SVGAGI. There are 12 residues in the CDR3.

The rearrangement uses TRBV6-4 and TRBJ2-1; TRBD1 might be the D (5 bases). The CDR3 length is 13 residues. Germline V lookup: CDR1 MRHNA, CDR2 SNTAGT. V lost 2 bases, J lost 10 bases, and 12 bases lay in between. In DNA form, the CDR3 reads TGTGCCAGCAGTGACCTGCAGGGTAGAGAGCAGTTCTTC. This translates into CASSDLQGREQFF.

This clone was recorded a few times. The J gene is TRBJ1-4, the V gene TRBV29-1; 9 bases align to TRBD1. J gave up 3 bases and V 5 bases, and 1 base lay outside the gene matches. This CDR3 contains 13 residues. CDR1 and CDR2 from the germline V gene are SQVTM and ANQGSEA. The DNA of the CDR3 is TGCAGCGTTACAGGGGGCCCTAATGAAAAACTGTTTTTT. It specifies CSVTGGPNEKLFF.

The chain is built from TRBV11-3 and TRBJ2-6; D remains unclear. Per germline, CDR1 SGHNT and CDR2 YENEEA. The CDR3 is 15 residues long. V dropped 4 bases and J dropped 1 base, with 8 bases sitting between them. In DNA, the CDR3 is TGTGCCAGCAGCTCAACAGCTTCTGGGGCCAACGTCCTGACTTTC. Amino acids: CASSSTASGANVLTF.

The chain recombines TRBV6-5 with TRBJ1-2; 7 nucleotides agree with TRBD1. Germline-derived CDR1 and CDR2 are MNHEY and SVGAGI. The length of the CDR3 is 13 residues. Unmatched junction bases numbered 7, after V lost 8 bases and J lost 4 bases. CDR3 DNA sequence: TGTGCCAGCTGCAGACAGGGCTTCTATGGCTACACCTTC. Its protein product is CASCRQGFYGYTF.

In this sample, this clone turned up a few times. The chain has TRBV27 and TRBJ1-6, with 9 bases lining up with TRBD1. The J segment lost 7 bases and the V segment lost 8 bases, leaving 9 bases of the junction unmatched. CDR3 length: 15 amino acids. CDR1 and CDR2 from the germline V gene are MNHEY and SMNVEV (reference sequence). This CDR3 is CASLERTGANSPLHF. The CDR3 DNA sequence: TGTGCCAGCCTCGAAAGGACAGGGGCCAATTCACCCCTCCACTTT.

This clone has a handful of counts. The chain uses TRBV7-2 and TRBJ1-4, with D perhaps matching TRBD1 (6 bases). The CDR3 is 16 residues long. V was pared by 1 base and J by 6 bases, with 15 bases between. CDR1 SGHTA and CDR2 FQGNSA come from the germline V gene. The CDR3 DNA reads TGTGCCAGCAGCTTAGAATTGAGGGGGTTGGATGAAAAACTGTTTTTT. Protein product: CASSLELRGLDEKLFF.

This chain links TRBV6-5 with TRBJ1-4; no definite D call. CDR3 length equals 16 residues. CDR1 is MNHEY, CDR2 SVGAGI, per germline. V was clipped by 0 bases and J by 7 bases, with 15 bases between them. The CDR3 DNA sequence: TGTGCCAGCAGTTACTCGATAGGCCAGAGGCGTGAAAAACTGTTTTTT. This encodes CASSYSIGQRREKLFF.

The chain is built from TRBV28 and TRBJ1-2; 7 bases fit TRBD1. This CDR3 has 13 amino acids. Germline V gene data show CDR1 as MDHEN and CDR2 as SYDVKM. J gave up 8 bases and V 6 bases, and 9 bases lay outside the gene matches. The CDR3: CASRQGTLEGYTF. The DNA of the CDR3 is TGTGCCAGCAGACAGGGGACGTTGGAAGGCTACACCTTC.

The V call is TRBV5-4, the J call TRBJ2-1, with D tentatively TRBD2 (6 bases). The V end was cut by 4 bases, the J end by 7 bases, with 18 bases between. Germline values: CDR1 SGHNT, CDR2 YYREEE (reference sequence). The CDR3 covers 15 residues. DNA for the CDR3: TGTGCCAGCAGCCCGGCGGGACGCAGGTTGAATGAGCAGTTCTTC. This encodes CASSPAGRRLNEQFF.

CDR3 in DNA: TGTGCCAGCAGCGGGGGGAAGCTAGCGTACCAAGAGACCCAGTACTTC. This translates into CASSGGKLAYQETQYF. J is TRBJ2-5 and V is TRBV9; D is possibly TRBD2 (6 bases). Germline V gives CDR1 SGDLS, CDR2 YYNGEE. V was pared by 3 bases and J by 0 bases, with 15 bases between. CDR3 length equals 16 residues.

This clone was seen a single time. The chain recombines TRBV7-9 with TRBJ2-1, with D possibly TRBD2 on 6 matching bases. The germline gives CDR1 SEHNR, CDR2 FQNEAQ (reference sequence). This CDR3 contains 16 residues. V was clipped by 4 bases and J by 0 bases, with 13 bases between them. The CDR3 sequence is CASSSKWRDSYNEQFF. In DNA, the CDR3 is TGTGCCAGCAGCTCCAAGTGGAGGGACTCCTACAATGAGCAGTTCTTC.

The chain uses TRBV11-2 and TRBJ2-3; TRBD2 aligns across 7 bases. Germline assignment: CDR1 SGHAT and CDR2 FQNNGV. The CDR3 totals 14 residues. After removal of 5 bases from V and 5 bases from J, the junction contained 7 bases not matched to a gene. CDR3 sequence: CASSPGLQVDTQYF. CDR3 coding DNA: TGTGCCAGCAGCCCGGGACTACAGGTAGATACGCAGTATTTT.

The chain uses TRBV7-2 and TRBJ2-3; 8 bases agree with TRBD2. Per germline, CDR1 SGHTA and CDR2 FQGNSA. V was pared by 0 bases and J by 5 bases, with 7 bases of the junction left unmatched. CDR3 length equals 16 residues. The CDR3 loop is CASSLAAAGGRDTQYF. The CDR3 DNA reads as TGTGCCAGCAGCTTAGCTGCGGCGGGAGGAAGAGATACGCAGTATTTT.

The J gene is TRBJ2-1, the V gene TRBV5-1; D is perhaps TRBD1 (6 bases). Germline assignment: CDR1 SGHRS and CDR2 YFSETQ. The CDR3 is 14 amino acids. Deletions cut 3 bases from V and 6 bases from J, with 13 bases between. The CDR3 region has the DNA TGCGCCAGCAGCTCTCTGGACAGCCCCAATGAGCAGTTCTTC. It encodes CASSSLDSPNEQFF.

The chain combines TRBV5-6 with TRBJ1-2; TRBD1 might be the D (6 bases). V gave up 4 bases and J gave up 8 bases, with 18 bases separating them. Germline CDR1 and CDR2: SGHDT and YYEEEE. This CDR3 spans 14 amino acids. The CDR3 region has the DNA TGTGCCAGCAGCCGACTCGGACAGAAGGTCGGCTACACCTTC. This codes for CASSRLGQKVGYTF. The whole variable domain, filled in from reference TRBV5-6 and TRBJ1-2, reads DAGVTQSPTHLIKTRGQQVTLRCSPKSGHDTVSWYQQALGQGPQFIFQYYEEEERQRGNFPDRFSGHQFPNYSSELNVNALLLGDSALYLCASSRLGQKVGYTFGSGTRLTVV.

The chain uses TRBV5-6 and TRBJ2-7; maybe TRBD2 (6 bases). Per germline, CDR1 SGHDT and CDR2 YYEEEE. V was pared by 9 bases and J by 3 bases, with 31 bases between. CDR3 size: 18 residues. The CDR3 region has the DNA TGTGCCACCGGCCGGCTTTGGGCGGGGAGCGGGCCCTTCTACGAGCAGTACTTC. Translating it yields CATGRLWAGSGPFYEQYF.

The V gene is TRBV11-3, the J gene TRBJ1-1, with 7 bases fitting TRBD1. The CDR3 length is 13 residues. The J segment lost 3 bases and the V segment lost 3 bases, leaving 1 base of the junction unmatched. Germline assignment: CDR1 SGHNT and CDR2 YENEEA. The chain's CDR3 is CASSFQGDTEAFF. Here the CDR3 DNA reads TGTGCCAGCAGCTTTCAGGGGGACACTGAAGCTTTCTTT.

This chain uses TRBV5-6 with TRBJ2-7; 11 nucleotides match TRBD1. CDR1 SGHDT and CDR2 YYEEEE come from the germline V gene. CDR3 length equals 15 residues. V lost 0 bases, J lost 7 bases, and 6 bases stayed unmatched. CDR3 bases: TGTGCCAGCAGCTTGGGCGGACAGGGGGCGCCGGAGCAGTACGTC. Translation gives CASSLGGQGAPEQYV.

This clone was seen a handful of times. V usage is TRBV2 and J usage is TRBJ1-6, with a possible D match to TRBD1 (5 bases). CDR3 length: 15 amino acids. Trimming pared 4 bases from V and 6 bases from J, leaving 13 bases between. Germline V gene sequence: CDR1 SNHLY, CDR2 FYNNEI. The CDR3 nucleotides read TGTGCCAGCAGTGCTAGGGGATTGGGTAATTCACCCCTCCACTTT. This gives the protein CASSARGLGNSPLHF.